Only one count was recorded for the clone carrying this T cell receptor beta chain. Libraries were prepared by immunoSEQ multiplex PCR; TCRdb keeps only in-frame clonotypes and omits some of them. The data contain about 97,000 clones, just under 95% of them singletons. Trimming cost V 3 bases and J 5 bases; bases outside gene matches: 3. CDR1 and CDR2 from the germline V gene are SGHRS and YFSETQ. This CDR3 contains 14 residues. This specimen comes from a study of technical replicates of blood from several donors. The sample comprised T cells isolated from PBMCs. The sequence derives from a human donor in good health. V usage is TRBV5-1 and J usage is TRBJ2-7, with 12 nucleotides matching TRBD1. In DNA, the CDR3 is TGCGCCAGCAGCTCGGGGACAGGGGGCAACGAGCAGTACTTC. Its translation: CASSSGTGGNEQYF.